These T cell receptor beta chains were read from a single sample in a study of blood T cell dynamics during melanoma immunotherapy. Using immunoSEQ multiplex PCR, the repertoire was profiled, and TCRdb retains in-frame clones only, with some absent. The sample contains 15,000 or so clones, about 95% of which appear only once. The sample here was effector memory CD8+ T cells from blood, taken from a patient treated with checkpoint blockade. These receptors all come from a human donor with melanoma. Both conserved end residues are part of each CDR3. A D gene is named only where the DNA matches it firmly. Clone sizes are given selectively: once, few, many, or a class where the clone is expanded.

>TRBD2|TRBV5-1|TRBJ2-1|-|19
TGCGCCAGCTCTCAACCGGGACTAGCGGGAGTAGGGTCCTACAATGAGCAGTTCTTC
CASSQPGLAGVGSYNEQFF
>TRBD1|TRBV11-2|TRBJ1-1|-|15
TGTGCCAGCAGCTTATTACAGGGGTTATTCACTGAAGCTTTCTTT
CASSLLQGLFTEAFF
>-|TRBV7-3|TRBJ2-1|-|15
TGTGCCAGCAGCCCGAGGGCGGGAATCTACAATGAGCAGTTCTTC
CASSPRAGIYNEQFF
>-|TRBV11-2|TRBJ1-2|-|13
TGTGCCAGCAGCCTAGAACGTGGACGTGGCTACACCTTC
CASSLERGRGYTF
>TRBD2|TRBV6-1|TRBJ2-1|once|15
TGTGCCAGCAGTGATGGGGGACTACCCTACAATGAGCAGTTCTTC
CASSDGGLPYNEQFF
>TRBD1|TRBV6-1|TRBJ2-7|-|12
TGTGCCAGCACCGGGACAGGGGTCGAGCAGTACTTC
CASTGTGVEQYF
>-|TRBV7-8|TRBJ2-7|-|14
TGTGCCAGCAGCTTAGGTTCGGGAGCTTCCGAGCAGTACTTC
CASSLGSGASEQYF
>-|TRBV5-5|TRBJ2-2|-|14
TGTGCCAGCAGCGCGTACAGGAACACCGGGGAGCTGTTTTTT
CASSAYRNTGELFF
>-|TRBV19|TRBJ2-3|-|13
TGTGCCAGTAGCCTGATTGGCGGGGATACGCAGTATTTT
CASSLIGGDTQYF
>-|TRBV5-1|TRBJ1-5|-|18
TGCGCCAGCAGTTCCTACCCCCTAAACAGGGATAGCAATCAGCCCCAGCATTTT
CASSSYPLNRDSNQPQHF
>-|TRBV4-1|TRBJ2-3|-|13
TGCGCCAGCAGCCAATTTGGACAAGATACGCAGTATTTT
CASSQFGQDTQYF
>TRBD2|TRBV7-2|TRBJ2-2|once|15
TGTGCCAGCAGCCCTTTAGCGGGTTCGGCCGGGGAGCTGTTTTTT
CASSPLAGSAGELFF
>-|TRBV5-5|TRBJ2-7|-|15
TGTGCCAGCAGCGTTACCCCGGGCCGAGCCTACGAGCAGTACTTC
CASSVTPGRAYEQYF
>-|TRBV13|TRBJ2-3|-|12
TGTGCCAGCAGCTTAGATGGAGATACGCAGTATTTT
CASSLDGDTQYF
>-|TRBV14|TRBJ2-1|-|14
TGTGCCAGCAGCCAAGTCCTAACCCCCAATGAGCAGTTCTTC
CASSQVLTPNEQFF
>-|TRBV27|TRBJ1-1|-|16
TGTGCCAGCAGTTTAGCTGGGGGGGCCCGGAGCACTGAAGCTTTCTTT
CASSLAGGARSTEAFF